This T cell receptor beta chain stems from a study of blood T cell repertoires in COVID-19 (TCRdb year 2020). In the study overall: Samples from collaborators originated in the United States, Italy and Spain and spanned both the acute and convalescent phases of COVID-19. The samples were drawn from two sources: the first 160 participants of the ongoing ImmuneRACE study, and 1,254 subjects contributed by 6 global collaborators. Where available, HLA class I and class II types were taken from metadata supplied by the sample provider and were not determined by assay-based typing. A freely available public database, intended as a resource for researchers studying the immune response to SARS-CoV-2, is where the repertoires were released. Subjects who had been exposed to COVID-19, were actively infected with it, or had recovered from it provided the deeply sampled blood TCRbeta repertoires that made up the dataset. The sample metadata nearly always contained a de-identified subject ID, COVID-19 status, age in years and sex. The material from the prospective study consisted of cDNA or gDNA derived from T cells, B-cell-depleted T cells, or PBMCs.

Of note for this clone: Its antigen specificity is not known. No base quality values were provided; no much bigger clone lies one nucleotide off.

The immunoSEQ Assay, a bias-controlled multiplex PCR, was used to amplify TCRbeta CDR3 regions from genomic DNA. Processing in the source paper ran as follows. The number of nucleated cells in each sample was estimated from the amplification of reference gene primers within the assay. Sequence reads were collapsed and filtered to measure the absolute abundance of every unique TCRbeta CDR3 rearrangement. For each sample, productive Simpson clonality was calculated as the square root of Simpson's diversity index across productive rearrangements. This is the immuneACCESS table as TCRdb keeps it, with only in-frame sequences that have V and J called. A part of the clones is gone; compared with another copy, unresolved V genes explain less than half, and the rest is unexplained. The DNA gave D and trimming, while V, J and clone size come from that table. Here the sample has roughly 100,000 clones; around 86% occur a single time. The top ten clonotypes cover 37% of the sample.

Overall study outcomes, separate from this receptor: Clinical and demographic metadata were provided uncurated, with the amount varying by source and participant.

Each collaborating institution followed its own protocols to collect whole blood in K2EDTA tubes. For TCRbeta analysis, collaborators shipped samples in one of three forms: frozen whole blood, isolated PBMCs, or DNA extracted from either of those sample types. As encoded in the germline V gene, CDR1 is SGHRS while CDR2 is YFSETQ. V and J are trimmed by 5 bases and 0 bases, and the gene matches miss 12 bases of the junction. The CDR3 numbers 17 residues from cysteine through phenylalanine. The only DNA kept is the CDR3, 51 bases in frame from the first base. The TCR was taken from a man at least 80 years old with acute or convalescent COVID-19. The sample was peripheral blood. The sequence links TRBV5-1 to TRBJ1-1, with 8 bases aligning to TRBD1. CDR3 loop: CASRYSGTGVMNTEAFF. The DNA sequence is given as TGCGCCAGCAGGTATTCAGGGACAGGTGTAATGAACACTGAAGCTTTCTTT. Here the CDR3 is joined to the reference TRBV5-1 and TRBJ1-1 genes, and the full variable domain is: KAGVTQTPRYLIKTRGQQVTLSCSPISGHRSVSWYQQTPGQGLQFLFEYFSETQRNKGNFPGRFSGRQFSNSRSEMNVSTLELGDSALYLCASRYSGTGVMNTEAFFGQGTRLTVV.